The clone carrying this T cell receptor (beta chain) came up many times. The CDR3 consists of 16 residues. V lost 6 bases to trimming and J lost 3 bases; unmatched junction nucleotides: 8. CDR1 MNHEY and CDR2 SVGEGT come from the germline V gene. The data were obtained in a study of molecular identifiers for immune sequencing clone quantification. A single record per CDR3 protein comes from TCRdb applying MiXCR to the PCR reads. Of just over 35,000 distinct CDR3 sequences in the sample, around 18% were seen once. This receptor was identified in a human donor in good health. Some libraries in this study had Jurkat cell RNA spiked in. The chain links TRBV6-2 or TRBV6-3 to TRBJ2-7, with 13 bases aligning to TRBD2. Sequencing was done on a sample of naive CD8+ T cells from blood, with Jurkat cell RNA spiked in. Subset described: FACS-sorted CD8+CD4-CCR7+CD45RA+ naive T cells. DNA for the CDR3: TGTGCCAGCAGCTCATGGACTAGCGGGAGTTACTACGAGCAGTACTTC. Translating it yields CASSSWTSGSYYEQYF.